One sample yielded the 9 T cell receptor beta chains listed below, sequenced in a study of patients and donors after allogeneic stem cell transplantation. TCRdb ran MiXCR on the RT-PCR reads and lists one entry per CDR3 protein. Here the sample spans about 230,000 distinct CDR3 sequences, about 14% being singletons. Sequenced sample: blood, either unsorted or a sorted T cell fraction (not recorded which). The receptors stem from a human donor who was either an allogeneic HSCT recipient or a stem cell or donor lymphocyte infusion donor (not recorded which). It is not recorded whose cells these are; they may come from a transplant donor.

This clonotype was found many times. The V call is TRBV6-1, the J call TRBJ2-5, with unresolved D. V dropped 6 bases and J dropped 5 bases, with 10 bases sitting between them. The V gene's germline CDR1 is MNHNS and CDR2 SASEGT. This CDR3 comprises 12 residues. The DNA of the CDR3 is TGTGCCAGCAGCCTCTTTGGCGAGACCCAGTACTTC. The encoded protein is CASSLFGETQYF.

This clonotype was counted only a few times. The chain is built from TRBV2 and TRBJ1-3; D possibly corresponds to TRBD1 (6 bases). CDR3 length: 15 residues. Germline V CDR1 and CDR2: SNHLY, FYNNEI. Trimming took 7 bases from V and 0 from J, leaving 13 bases between them. CDR3 DNA: TGTGCCAGCACCACGGACAGAATCTCTGGAAACACCATATATTTT. This sequence encodes CASTTDRISGNTIYF.

This rearrangement joins TRBV5-1 to TRBJ2-2; 8 bases agree with TRBD2. The ends lost 2 bases at V and 8 bases at J; junction bases unmatched: 8. The CDR3 consists of 15 residues. From germline, CDR1 is SGHRS and CDR2 YFSETQ. CDR3 residues: CASSFLAGGEGELFF. CDR3 bases: TGCGCCAGCAGCTTCCTAGCGGGTGGTGAAGGGGAGCTGTTTTTT.

This clonotype occurred many times. The chain recombines TRBV3-1 with TRBJ2-3, with D unclear. The CDR3 totals 12 residues. V gave up 3 bases and J gave up 2 bases, with 3 bases separating them. Germline loops: CDR1 LGHDT, CDR2 YNNKEL (reference sequence). The CDR3 loop reads CASSQLTDTQYF. The CDR3 bases are TGTGCCAGCAGCCAGCTCACAGATACGCAGTATTTT.

This clonotype has only one observation. Since a much larger clone is just one base distant, this may be a read error. In DNA, the CDR3 is TGTGCCAGCACGTCGGGGACCCGTGGAAACACCATATATTTT. It is translated as CASTSGTRGNTIYF. The rearrangement uses TRBV7-9 and TRBJ1-3, with D perhaps matching TRBD1 (5 bases). The V gene's germline CDR1 is SEHNR and CDR2 FQNEAQ (reference sequence). The CDR3 covers 14 residues. V dropped 7 bases and J dropped 3 bases, with 13 bases sitting between them.

This clonotype was counted at least ten times. The chain recombines TRBV9 with TRBJ1-6; D gene uncertain. This CDR3 contains 15 residues. Germline values: CDR1 SGDLS, CDR2 YYNGEE. V lost 5 bases and J 0 bases, leaving 9 bases between the germline ends. CDR3 sequence (DNA): TGTGCCAGCAGAGACGGGGACTCCTATAATTCACCCCTCCACTTT. Translating gives CASRDGDSYNSPLHF.

CDR3 nucleotides: TGTGCCACCAGTGGAACGGGACTAGCACAAGAGACCCAGTACTTC. Its translation is CATSGTGLAQETQYF. This chain uses TRBV24-1 with TRBJ2-5; TRBD2 matches 9 bases. CDR3 length equals 15 residues. Trimming removed 5 bases from V and 2 bases from J; junction bases left unmatched: 5. Germline loops: CDR1 KGHDR, CDR2 SFDVKD.

This clonotype was counted between two and nine times. V gene TRBV19 combines with J gene TRBJ1-1, with 8 positions matching TRBD1. Germline CDR1 and CDR2: LNHDA and SQIVND (reference sequence). CDR3 size: 16 residues. J gave up 5 bases and V 7 bases, and 15 bases lay outside the gene matches. As DNA, the CDR3 is TGTGCCAGTAAAGGACAGGGAATTAATGGGGGTACTGAAGCTTTCTTT. Translation gives CASKGQGINGGTEAFF.

In its sample, this clonotype was seen many times. The chain combines TRBV20-1 with TRBJ2-7; 14 positions agree with TRBD2. The CDR3 has 16 residues. Per germline, CDR1 DFQATT and CDR2 SNEGSKA (reference sequence). After removal of 3 bases from V and 3 bases from J, the junction contained 7 bases not matched to a gene. The CDR3 nucleotides read TGCAGTGCTAGGACTAGCGGGAGGGCCCGTGTCTACGAGCAGTACTTC. This encodes CSARTSGRARVYEQYF.